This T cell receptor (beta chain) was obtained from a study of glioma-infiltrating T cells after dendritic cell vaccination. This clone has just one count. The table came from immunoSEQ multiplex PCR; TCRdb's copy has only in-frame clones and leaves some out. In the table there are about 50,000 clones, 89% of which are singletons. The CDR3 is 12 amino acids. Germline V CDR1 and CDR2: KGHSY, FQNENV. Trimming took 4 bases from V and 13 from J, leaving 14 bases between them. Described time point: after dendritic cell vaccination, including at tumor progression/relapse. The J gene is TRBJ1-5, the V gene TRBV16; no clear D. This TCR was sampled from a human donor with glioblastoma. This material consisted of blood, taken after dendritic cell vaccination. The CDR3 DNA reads TGTGCCAGCAGCCGCCTCGAGGGCCTTCAGCATTTT. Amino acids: CASSRLEGLQHF.